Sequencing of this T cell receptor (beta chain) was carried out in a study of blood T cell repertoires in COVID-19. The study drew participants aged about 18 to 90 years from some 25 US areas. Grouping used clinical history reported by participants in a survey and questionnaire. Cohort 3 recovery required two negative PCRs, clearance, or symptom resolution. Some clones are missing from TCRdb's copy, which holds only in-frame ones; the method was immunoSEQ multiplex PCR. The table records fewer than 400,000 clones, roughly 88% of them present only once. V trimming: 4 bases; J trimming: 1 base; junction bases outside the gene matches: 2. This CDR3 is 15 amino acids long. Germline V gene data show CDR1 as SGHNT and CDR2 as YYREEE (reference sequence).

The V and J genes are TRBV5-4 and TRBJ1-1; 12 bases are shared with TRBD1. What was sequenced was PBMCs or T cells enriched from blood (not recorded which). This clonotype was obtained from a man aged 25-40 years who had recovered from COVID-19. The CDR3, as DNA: TGTGCCAGCAGCCAGGGACAGGGGGCGAACACTGAAGCTTTCTTT. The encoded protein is CASSQGQGANTEAFF.